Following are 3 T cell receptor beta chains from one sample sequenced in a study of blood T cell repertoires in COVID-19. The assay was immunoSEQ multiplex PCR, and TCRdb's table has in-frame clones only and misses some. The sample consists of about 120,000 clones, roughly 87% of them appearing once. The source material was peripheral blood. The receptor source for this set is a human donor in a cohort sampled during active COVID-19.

This CDR3 reads CASSPLLAGLGYEQYF. DNA for the CDR3: TGTGCCAGCAGCCCCCTACTAGCGGGCTTAGGCTACGAGCAGTACTTC. The chain carries TRBV11-3 and TRBJ2-7; 9 bases map to TRBD2. With V trimmed by 5 bases and J by 3 bases, 11 bases remained unmatched. In germline, CDR1 is SGHNT, CDR2 YENEEA. The CDR3 consists of 16 residues.

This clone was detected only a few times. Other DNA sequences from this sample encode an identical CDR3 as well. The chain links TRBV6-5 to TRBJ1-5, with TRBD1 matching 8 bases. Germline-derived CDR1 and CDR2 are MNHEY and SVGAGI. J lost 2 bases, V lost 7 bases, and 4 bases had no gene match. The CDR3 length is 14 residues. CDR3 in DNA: TGTGCCAGCAAGACAGGGGAGGGCAATCAGCCCCAGCATTTT. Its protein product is CASKTGEGNQPQHF.

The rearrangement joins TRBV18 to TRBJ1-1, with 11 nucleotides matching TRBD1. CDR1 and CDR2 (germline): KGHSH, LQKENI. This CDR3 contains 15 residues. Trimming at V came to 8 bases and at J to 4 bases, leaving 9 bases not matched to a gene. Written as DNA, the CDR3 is TGTGCCAGCCCGGCGGACAGGGGGCTCGTCACTGAAGCTTTCTTT. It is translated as CASPADRGLVTEAFF. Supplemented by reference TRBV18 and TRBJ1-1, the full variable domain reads NAGVMQNPRHLVRRRGQEARLRCSPMKGHSHVYWYRQLPEEGLKFMVYLQKENIIDESGMPKERFSAEFPKEGPSILRIQQVVRGDSAAYFCASPADRGLVTEAFFGQGTRLTVV.